The source of this T cell receptor beta chain is a study of T cell repertoires in cytomegalovirus infection. TCRdb re-called the reads with MiXCR, one entry per CDR3 protein. This sample has about 260,000 distinct CDR3 sequences, with roughly 9% found just once. The germline CDR1 and CDR2 sequences are DFQATT and SNEGSKA (reference sequence). CDR3 length: 13 amino acids. Trimming shortened V by 6 bases and J by 5 bases, and 17 bases separated the two germline ends. Only a few counts were recorded for this clonotype. This TCR derives from a human donor in good health (CMV status not recorded). Some clones in this sample may be carry-over from other donors' samples. The specimen was PBMCs. J is TRBJ2-7 and V is TRBV20-1; D is tentatively TRBD1 or TRBD2 (5 bases each). The CDR3 loop is CSASGPSKNEQYF. In DNA form, the CDR3 reads TGCAGTGCCTCGGGACCCTCAAAAAACGAGCAGTACTTC.